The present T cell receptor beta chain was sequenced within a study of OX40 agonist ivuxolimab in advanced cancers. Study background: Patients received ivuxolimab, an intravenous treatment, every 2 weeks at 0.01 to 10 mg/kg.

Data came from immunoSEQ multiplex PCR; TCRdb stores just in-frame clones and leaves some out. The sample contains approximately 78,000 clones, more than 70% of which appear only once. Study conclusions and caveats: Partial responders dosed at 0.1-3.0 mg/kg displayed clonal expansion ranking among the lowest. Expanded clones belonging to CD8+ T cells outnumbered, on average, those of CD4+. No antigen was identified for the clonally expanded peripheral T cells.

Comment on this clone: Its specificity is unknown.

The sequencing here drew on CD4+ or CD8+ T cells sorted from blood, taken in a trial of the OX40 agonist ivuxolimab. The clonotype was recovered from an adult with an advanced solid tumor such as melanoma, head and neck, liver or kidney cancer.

The DNA for the CDR3 is TGTGCCAGTAGTTCCTGGGGGACAGGGGGAGAAAAACTGTTTTTT. This translates into CASSSWGTGGEKLFF. The chain couples TRBV19 to TRBJ1-4; 11 bases are a match to TRBD1. The germline V gene has CDR1 LNHDA and CDR2 SQIVND (reference sequence). The CDR3 spans 15 residues. V shed 5 bases, J shed 8 bases, and the junction held 7 bases outside the gene matches.